This is a list of T cell receptor beta chains from one sample in a study of shared clonotypes between healthy human individuals. Method: immunoSEQ multiplex PCR; TCRdb's copy keeps in-frame clones and lacks some. The sample consists of roughly 600,000 clones, more than 95% of them appearing once. The sample comprised naive CD8+ T cells sorted from blood. Every receptor here comes from a man aged 25-45 years in good health. The CDR3 runs from the conserved cysteine through the conserved F or W. The D gene is left open where the match is weak. Rows give clone size only sometimes, using once, few, many, or a class for an expanded clone.

TRBV27	14	-	TRBJ2-7	-	CASSLVGGSYEQYF	TGTGCCAGCAGTTTAGTAGGGGGATCCTACGAGCAGTACTTC
TRBV9	15	-	TRBJ1-1	-	CASSVVGLKDTEAFF	TGTGCCAGCAGCGTAGTGGGACTTAAGGACACTGAAGCTTTCTTT
TRBV27	13	-	TRBJ2-7	-	CASSLGGTYEQYF	TGTGCCAGCAGTTTAGGGGGTACGTACGAGCAGTACTTC
TRBV7-8	13	once	TRBJ2-7	TRBD1	CASSGDRAHEQYF	TGTGCCAGCAGCGGGGACAGGGCCCACGAGCAGTACTTC
TRBV6-5	14	-	TRBJ2-5	TRBD1	CASSGTGGRETQYF	TGTGCCAGCAGCGGGACAGGGGGCCGAGAGACCCAGTACTTC
TRBV5-1	16	-	TRBJ2-2	TRBD2	CASSLGLAGRTGELFF	TGCGCCAGCAGCTTGGGCCTAGCGGGTAGGACCGGGGAGCTGTTTTTT
TRBV15	13	-	TRBJ2-7	-	CATSRVGNYEQYF	TGTGCCACCAGCAGAGTTGGGAACTACGAGCAGTACTTC
TRBV7-9	17	once	TRBJ2-6	TRBD1	CASSYDRAGSGANVLTF	TGTGCCAGCAGCTATGACAGGGCTGGCTCTGGGGCCAACGTCCTGACTTTC
TRBV4-1	16	-	TRBJ1-1	TRBD1	CASSQVAGGMNTEAFF	TGCGCCAGCAGCCAAGTGGCAGGGGGGATGAACACTGAAGCTTTCTTT
TRBV7-9	15	-	TRBJ2-7	TRBD1	CASSLDRRGQGEQYF	TGTGCCAGCAGCTTAGATCGCAGGGGGCAAGGCGAGCAGTACTTC
TRBV5-3	17	-	TRBJ2-1	-	CARSLPRYKLEYNEQFF	TGTGCCAGAAGCTTGCCGAGGTACAAACTCGAATACAATGAGCAGTTCTTC
TRBV10-2	14	-	TRBJ1-2	-	CASSDRALMGGYTF	TGCGCCAGCAGTGACCGGGCCCTGATGGGGGGCTACACCTTC
TRBV4-1	14	-	TRBJ1-1	TRBD1	CASSQDLGTAEAFF	TGCGCCAGCAGCCAAGATCTGGGGACAGCTGAAGCTTTCTTT
TRBV4-3	15	-	TRBJ2-1	-	CASSQDFGSYNEQFF	TGCGCCAGCAGCCAAGATTTTGGGTCCTACAATGAGCAGTTCTTC
TRBV19	16	-	TRBJ1-4	-	CASSPLGPSINEKLFF	TGTGCCAGTAGTCCACTTGGCCCTTCTATTAATGAAAAACTGTTTTTT
TRBV15	13	-	TRBJ2-2	TRBD1	CATGDRTTGELFF	TGTGCCACCGGGGACAGAACCACCGGGGAGCTGTTTTTT
TRBV4-1	14	-	TRBJ1-2	-	CASSQDAGSDGYTF	TGCGCCAGCAGCCAAGATGCCGGGTCGGATGGCTACACCTTC
TRBV5-1	16	-	TRBJ2-7	-	CASSLAKDSSSYEQYF	TGCGCCAGCAGCTTGGCCAAGGACAGTAGCTCCTACGAGCAGTACTTC
TRBV7-3	15	-	TRBJ2-1	TRBD1	CASSAQGAGKNEQFF	TGTGCCAGCAGCGCTCAGGGGGCGGGAAAGAATGAGCAGTTCTTC
TRBV9	14	-	TRBJ2-7	-	CASSVVDSTYEQYF	TGTGCCAGCAGCGTAGTGGACTCGACCTACGAGCAGTACTTC
TRBV27	13	-	TRBJ2-3	-	CASSLAVTDTQYF	TGTGCCAGCAGTTTAGCGGTCACAGATACGCAGTATTTT
TRBV13	17	-	TRBJ2-4	-	CASSLVRGVVAKNIQYF	TGTGCCAGCAGCTTAGTGCGGGGAGTGGTGGCCAAAAACATTCAGTACTTC
TRBV4-3	16	-	TRBJ2-3	TRBD1	CASSQHHRGLADTQYF	TGCGCCAGCAGCCAGCACCACAGGGGGCTGGCAGATACGCAGTATTTT
TRBV27	15	-	TRBJ2-2	-	CASSLSVGLTGELFF	TGTGCCAGCAGTTTATCGGTGGGCCTCACCGGGGAGCTGTTTTTT
TRBV7-8	15	-	TRBJ2-7	-	CASSLEAGVTYEQYF	TGTGCCAGCAGCTTAGAGGCAGGGGTCACCTACGAGCAGTACTTC
TRBV11-2	15	-	TRBJ1-1	TRBD1	CASSLASTGFTEAFF	TGTGCCAGCAGCTTAGCCTCGACAGGGTTCACTGAAGCTTTCTTT
TRBV6-5	16	once	TRBJ1-2	TRBD1	CASSSTRDREYYGYTF	TGTGCCAGCAGTTCAACCAGGGACAGGGAATACTATGGCTACACCTTC
TRBV30	13	-	TRBJ1-1	-	CAWSVSSLTEAFF	TGTGCCTGGAGTGTTAGTAGTCTCACTGAAGCTTTCTTT
TRBV10-1	16	-	TRBJ2-1	TRBD2	CASSESSGRARVEQFF	TGCGCCAGCAGTGAGTCGAGCGGGAGGGCGAGGGTTGAGCAGTTCTTC
TRBV28	16	-	TRBJ2-7	-	CASTHFAGHSAYEQYF	TGTGCCAGCACCCATTTCGCGGGACATAGTGCCTACGAGCAGTACTTC
TRBV15	15	-	TRBJ2-5	-	CATSLVGGAGETQYF	TGTGCCACCAGCCTTGTAGGGGGGGCCGGAGAGACCCAGTACTTC
TRBV5-4	14	-	TRBJ2-7	-	CASSSVLANGEQYF	TGTGCCAGCAGCTCTGTCCTGGCCAACGGCGAGCAGTACTTC
TRBV9	14	-	TRBJ2-3	TRBD2	CASSQLAVTDTQYF	TGTGCCAGCAGCCAACTAGCGGTCACAGATACGCAGTATTTT
TRBV5-1	17	-	TRBJ2-3	TRBD2	CASSLLGARGNTDTQYF	TGCGCCAGCAGCTTGTTAGGGGCGCGGGGGAACACAGATACGCAGTATTTT
TRBV5-1	14	-	TRBJ1-1	-	CASSWLAASTEAFF	TGCGCCAGCAGCTGGCTCGCGGCGAGCACTGAAGCTTTCTTT
TRBV9	13	-	TRBJ2-1	-	CASSSSLSNEQFF	TGTGCCAGCAGCTCCTCGTTGTCCAATGAGCAGTTCTTC
TRBV5-1	17	few	TRBJ2-1	TRBD2	CASSLEGLAGGDNEQFF	TGCGCCAGCAGCTTGGAGGGACTAGCGGGAGGAGACAATGAGCAGTTCTTC
TRBV7-8	16	-	TRBJ2-7	TRBD1	CASSHPGTGTEREQYF	TGTGCCAGCAGCCATCCCGGGACAGGGACAGAACGCGAGCAGTACTTC
TRBV25-1	16	-	TRBJ2-1	TRBD2	CASSDRRTSIDNEQFF	TGTGCCAGCAGTGACCGAAGGACTAGCATTGACAATGAGCAGTTCTTC
TRBV30	15	-	TRBJ2-7	TRBD1	CAWSLGQGLSYEQYF	TGTGCCTGGAGTCTGGGACAGGGACTTTCCTACGAGCAGTACTTC
TRBV11-2	13	-	TRBJ1-2	-	CASTNLFPPGYTF	TGTGCCAGCACCAATCTTTTCCCCCCGGGCTACACCTTC
TRBV4-1	15	-	TRBJ2-7	-	CASSQEGGRVYEQYF	TGCGCCAGCAGCCAAGAAGGGGGGAGGGTCTACGAGCAGTACTTC
TRBV27	17	-	TRBJ2-2	-	CASSLYGGTLNTGELFF	TGTGCCAGCAGTTTATACGGCGGGACTTTGAACACCGGGGAGCTGTTTTTT
TRBV27	15	-	TRBJ1-2	-	CASSLLGGQALGYTF	TGTGCCAGCAGTTTATTGGGGGGGCAGGCCCTAGGCTACACCTTC
TRBV10-3	13	-	TRBJ2-7	-	CAISADRLYEQYF	TGTGCCATCAGCGCCGACAGGCTCTACGAGCAGTACTTC
TRBV5-1	15	-	TRBJ2-3	-	CASSLGRMPTDTQYF	TGCGCCAGCAGTTTAGGACGCATGCCTACAGATACGCAGTATTTT